The source of this T cell receptor beta chain is a study of T cell changes during pregnancy in multiple sclerosis. CDR3 length equals 14 residues. Germline trimming cut 7 bases from V and 0 bases from J; bases unmatched to any gene: 2. Germline V gene lookup returns CDR1 MNHEY and CDR2 SVGAGI. Here immunoSEQ multiplex PCR was the method, and the copy in TCRdb shows in-frame clones only, minus some. This sample has around 67,000 clones; approximately 90% occur once, and the top ten carry around 2.5%. The clonotype originates from a female donor with multiple sclerosis, enrolled in a pregnancy study. The chain joins TRBV6-5 to TRBJ2-1; TRBD2 aligns across 8 bases. The sequences come from peripheral blood, collected in the first trimester of pregnancy. CDR3 sequence: CASKSGSSYNEQFF. The DNA for the CDR3 is TGTGCCAGCAAGAGCGGGAGCTCCTACAATGAGCAGTTCTTC.